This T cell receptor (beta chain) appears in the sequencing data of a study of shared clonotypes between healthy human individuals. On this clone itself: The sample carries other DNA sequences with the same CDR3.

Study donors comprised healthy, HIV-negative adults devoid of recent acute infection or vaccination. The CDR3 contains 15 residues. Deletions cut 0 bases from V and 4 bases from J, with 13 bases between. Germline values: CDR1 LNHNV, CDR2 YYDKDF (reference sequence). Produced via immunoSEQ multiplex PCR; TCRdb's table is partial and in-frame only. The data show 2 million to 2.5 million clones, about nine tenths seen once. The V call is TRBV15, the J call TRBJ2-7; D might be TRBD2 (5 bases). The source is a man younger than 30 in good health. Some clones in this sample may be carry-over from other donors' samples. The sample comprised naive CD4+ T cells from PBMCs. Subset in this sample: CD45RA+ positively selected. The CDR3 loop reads CATSRDKGAGYEQYF. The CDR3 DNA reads TGTGCCACCAGCAGAGATAAGGGAGCAGGTTACGAGCAGTACTTC.